This entry lists 22 T cell receptor beta chains sequenced from one sample in a study of OX40 agonist ivuxolimab in advanced cancers. Generated by immunoSEQ multiplex PCR, the TCRdb table keeps only in-frame clones and is missing some. This table holds about 64,000 clones, approximately 92% found once. The input for sequencing was CD4+ or CD8+ T cells sorted from blood, taken in a trial of the OX40 agonist ivuxolimab. The origin of the receptors is an adult with an advanced solid tumor such as melanoma, head and neck, liver or kidney cancer.

This clone was detected once. The gene calls are TRBV11-2 and TRBJ1-1; 7 nucleotides match TRBD1. After removal of 1 base from V and 5 bases from J, the junction contained 10 bases not matched to a gene. From germline, CDR1 is SGHAT and CDR2 FQNNGV. CDR3 length: 16 residues. The CDR3 nucleotides are TGTGCCAGCAGCTTAGGGAAGGAGGGGGCGCGAACTGAAGCTTTCTTT. Its protein product is CASSLGKEGARTEAFF. Complete variable domain (other parts from reference TRBV11-2 and TRBJ1-1): EAGVAQSPRYKIIEKRQSVAFWCNPISGHATLYWYQQILGQGPKLLIQFQNNGVVDDSQLPKDRFSAERLKGVDSTLKIQPAKLEDSAVYLCASSLGKEGARTEAFFGQGTRLTVV.

V gene TRBV5-1 combines with J gene TRBJ2-5, with D hard to call. Germline CDR1 is SGHRS and CDR2 is YFSETQ. CDR3 length: 17 amino acids. The V end was cut by 4 bases, the J end by 2 bases, with 21 bases between. CDR3 DNA: TGCGCCAGCAGCCCAACCCCGACGACACAAGGGCAAGAGACCCAGTACTTC. It is translated as CASSPTPTTQGQETQYF.

This clone has a single count. The J gene is TRBJ1-3, the V gene TRBV29-1; perhaps TRBD1 as D (5 bases). V was clipped by 1 base and J by 1 base, with 11 bases between them. Looked up from germline, CDR1 is SQVTM and CDR2 is ANQGSEA. This CDR3 is built from 15 residues. The DNA of the CDR3 is TGCAGCGTTGAAGTTCAGGGAGGGTCTGGAAACACCATATATTTT. This sequence encodes CSVEVQGGSGNTIYF.

The chain links TRBV5-1 to TRBJ2-7; TRBD1 matches at 7 bases. Germline CDR1 SGHRS, CDR2 YFSETQ. There are 14 residues in the CDR3. V shed 0 bases and J 2 bases; nucleotides not matched to a gene: 2. The CDR3 DNA reads TGCGCCAGCAGCTTGGACAGGGGACCCTACGAGCAGTACTTC. Translation: CASSLDRGPYEQYF.

The rearrangement joins TRBV27 to TRBJ2-1, with 7 bases identical to TRBD2. V was pared by 3 bases and J by 2 bases, with 1 base of the junction left unmatched. Germline loops: CDR1 MNHEY, CDR2 SMNVEV (reference sequence). The CDR3 has 14 amino acids. CDR3 loop: CASSFGLAYNEQFF. CDR3 DNA: TGTGCCAGCAGTTTCGGACTAGCCTACAATGAGCAGTTCTTC.

This clone is categorized as medium-sized. This rearrangement joins TRBV30 to TRBJ1-1; D gene uncertain. The CDR3 is made up of 13 amino acids. Deletions cut 3 bases from V and 0 bases from J, with 8 bases between. Germline CDR1 and CDR2: GTSNPN and SVGIG (reference sequence). CDR3 loop: CAWSFDVNTEAFF. Here the CDR3 DNA reads TGTGCCTGGAGCTTTGACGTGAACACTGAAGCTTTCTTT.

V is TRBV28 and J is TRBJ2-7; TRBD1 matches at 7 bases. V lost 5 bases and J lost 10; bases outside the gene matches: 5. The CDR3 runs 11 residues. CDR1 is MDHEN and CDR2 is SYDVKM in the germline V gene. The DNA of the CDR3 is TGTGCCAGCAGTCTCGGGACAGAACAGTACTTC. It translates to CASSLGTEQYF.

This sequence joins TRBV27 and TRBJ2-7, with D possibly TRBD1 on 5 matching bases. The germline V and J ends were trimmed by 2 bases and 0 bases, with 8 bases remaining between them. Germline V lookup: CDR1 MNHEY, CDR2 SMNVEV (reference sequence). CDR3 length: 14 residues. CDR3 sequence: CASSLQGSSYEQYF. The DNA for the CDR3 is TGTGCCAGCAGTTTACAGGGCAGCTCCTACGAGCAGTACTTC.

The chain has TRBV27 and TRBJ2-1, with 10 bases fitting TRBD2. CDR3 length: 16 amino acids. Germline V gene sequence: CDR1 MNHEY, CDR2 SMNVEV (reference sequence). J gave up 8 bases and V 0 bases, and 7 bases lay outside the gene matches. The CDR3 loop reads CASSLSKSGRADEQFF. In DNA form, the CDR3 reads TGTGCCAGCAGTTTATCGAAGAGCGGGAGGGCCGATGAGCAGTTCTTC.

V and J are TRBV27 and TRBJ2-5; 8 bases fit TRBD2. The germline CDR1 and CDR2 sequences are MNHEY and SMNVEV (reference sequence). The trim removed 8 bases at V and 4 bases at J, leaving 6 bases unmatched. This CDR3 is built from 13 residues. The CDR3 sequence: CASGRGGTETQYF. Written as DNA, the CDR3 is TGTGCCAGCGGTCGGGGGGGAACAGAGACCCAGTACTTC.

CDR3 region: CASSGLELYNEQFF. DNA of the CDR3: TGCGCCAGCAGTGGGCTAGAACTCTACAATGAGCAGTTCTTC. V and J are TRBV10-2 and TRBJ2-1; D call uncertain. CDR3 length: 14 residues. The ends were cut back, 4 bases at V and 3 bases at J, with 10 bases in the middle. Germline CDR1 is WSHSY and CDR2 is SAAADI.

This clone is judged medium-sized. This chain joins TRBV7-9 and TRBJ2-1; possibly TRBD1 for D (7 bases). Between the trimmed V and J ends, which lost 5 bases and 0 bases, there was a span of 14 bases. The CDR3 spans 16 residues. Per germline, CDR1 SEHNR and CDR2 FQNEAQ (reference sequence). The CDR3 nucleotides are TGTGCCAGCAGCCCCGCGGGGACAGCCTCCTACAATGAGCAGTTCTTC. Its translation: CASSPAGTASYNEQFF.

In its sample, this clone was seen a few times. The chain has TRBV18 and TRBJ1-5, with D unresolved. V shed 2 bases and J shed 0 bases, with 2 bases lying between them. CDR3 length equals 13 residues. Germline loops: CDR1 KGHSH, CDR2 LQKENI. The CDR3 DNA is TGTGCCAGCTCACCAGGTAGCAATCAGCCCCAGCATTTT. Translating gives CASSPGSNQPQHF.

This sequence joins TRBV4-1 and TRBJ2-7, with 9 bases identical to TRBD2. CDR3 length equals 15 residues. Per germline, CDR1 MGHRA and CDR2 YSYEKL. J lost 9 bases, V lost 0 bases, and 9 bases had no gene match. CDR3 residues: CASSQDGLAGFWQYF. In nucleotides, the CDR3 is TGCGCCAGCAGCCAAGATGGTCTAGCGGGATTTTGGCAGTACTTC.

The chain is built from TRBV2 and TRBJ2-7; D not certain. The germline CDR1 and CDR2 sequences are SNHLY and FYNNEI. Trimming took 3 bases from V and 4 from J, leaving 19 bases between them. The CDR3 length is 16 residues. The CDR3 here is CASSDVLSEPVYEQYF. As DNA, the CDR3 is TGTGCCAGCAGTGATGTGCTCTCCGAGCCTGTGTACGAGCAGTACTTC.

The J gene is TRBJ1-2, the V gene TRBV10-1; no clear D. Looked up from germline, CDR1 is WNHNN and CDR2 is SYGVQD (reference sequence). Deletions cut 2 bases from V and 6 bases from J, with 10 bases between. The CDR3 runs to 13 residues. CDR3 coding DNA: TGCGCCAGCAGTGAGACGGTCAGAGATGGCTACACCTTC. It codes for CASSETVRDGYTF.

The rearrangement uses TRBV19 and TRBJ2-5; 7 bases agree with TRBD1. CDR3 length equals 14 residues. V dropped 3 bases and J dropped 5; count of bases not matched to a gene: 6. From germline, CDR1 is LNHDA and CDR2 SQIVND (reference sequence). The CDR3 sequence is CASSMGRGLETQYF. The CDR3 DNA reads TGTGCCAGTAGTATGGGTAGGGGGCTTGAGACCCAGTACTTC.

V gene TRBV5-1 combines with J gene TRBJ2-1; either TRBD1 or TRBD2 may supply D (5 bases each). With 5 bases removed from V and 3 bases from J, the gap between germline ends came to 9 bases. CDR3 size: 13 residues. CDR1 SGHRS and CDR2 YFSETQ come from the germline V gene. CDR3 nucleotides: TGCGCCAGCAGTACAGGACTCTACAATGAGCAGTTCTTC. Translation: CASSTGLYNEQFF.

The chain carries TRBV27 and TRBJ2-1, with 10 bases that match TRBD2. Unmatched junction bases numbered 9, after V lost 5 bases and J lost 8 bases. The CDR3 covers 15 residues. Germline assignment: CDR1 MNHEY and CDR2 SMNVEV (reference sequence). The chain's CDR3 is CASSPTTSGNYEQFF. CDR3 bases: TGTGCCAGCAGTCCCACAACTAGCGGGAACTATGAGCAGTTCTTC.

The rearrangement joins TRBV19 to TRBJ2-7; 7 bases match TRBD2. CDR1 is LNHDA and CDR2 is SQIVND in the germline V gene (reference sequence). V shed 6 bases and J 2 bases; nucleotides not matched to a gene: 4. This CDR3 is built from 13 residues. The CDR3 coding sequence is TGTGCCAGTAGGAGGGAGGGAACCTACGAGCAGTACTTC. It specifies CASRREGTYEQYF.

The chain carries TRBV5-8 and TRBJ2-2; the D is unclear. The CDR3 sequence is 14 residues long. Germline CDR1 and CDR2: SGHTS and YDEGEE. V gave up 3 bases and J gave up 5 bases, with 11 bases separating them. The CDR3 loop reads CASSYPRGTGELFF. The DNA of the CDR3 is TGTGCCAGCAGCTACCCCCGAGGAACCGGGGAGCTGTTTTTT.

V is TRBV4-1 and J is TRBJ2-1, with TRBD2 matching 8 bases. The germline CDR1 and CDR2 sequences are MGHRA and YSYEKL. Trimming cost V 4 bases and J 1 base; bases outside gene matches: 9. There are 17 residues in the CDR3. CDR3 region: CASSPFGSGGSYNEQFF. The CDR3 bases are TGCGCCAGCAGCCCCTTTGGGAGCGGGGGATCCTACAATGAGCAGTTCTTC.